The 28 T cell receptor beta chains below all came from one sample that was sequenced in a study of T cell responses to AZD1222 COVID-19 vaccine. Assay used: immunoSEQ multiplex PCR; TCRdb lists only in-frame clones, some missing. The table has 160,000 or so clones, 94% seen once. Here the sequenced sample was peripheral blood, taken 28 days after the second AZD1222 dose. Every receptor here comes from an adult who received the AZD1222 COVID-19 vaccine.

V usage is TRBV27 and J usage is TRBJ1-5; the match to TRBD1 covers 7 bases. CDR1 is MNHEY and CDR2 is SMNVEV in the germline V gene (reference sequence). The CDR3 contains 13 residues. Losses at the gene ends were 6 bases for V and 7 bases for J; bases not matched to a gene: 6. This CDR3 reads CASRAGGTQPQHF. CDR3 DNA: TGTGCCAGCAGGGCAGGGGGGACGCAGCCCCAGCATTTT.

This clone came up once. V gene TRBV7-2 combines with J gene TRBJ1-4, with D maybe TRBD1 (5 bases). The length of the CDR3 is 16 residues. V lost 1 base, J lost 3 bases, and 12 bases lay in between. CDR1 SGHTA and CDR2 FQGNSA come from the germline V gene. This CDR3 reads CASSLVVTDSNEKLFF. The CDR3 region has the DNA TGTGCCAGCAGCTTAGTCGTGACAGATTCTAATGAAAAACTGTTTTTT.

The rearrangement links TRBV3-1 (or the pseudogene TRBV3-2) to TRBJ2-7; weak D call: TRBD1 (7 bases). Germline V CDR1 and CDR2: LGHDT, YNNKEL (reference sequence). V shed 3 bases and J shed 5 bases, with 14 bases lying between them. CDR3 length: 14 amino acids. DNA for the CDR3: TGTGCCAGCAGCCAGACAGGGAGGAGGAACGAGCAGTACTTC. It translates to CASSQTGRRNEQYF.

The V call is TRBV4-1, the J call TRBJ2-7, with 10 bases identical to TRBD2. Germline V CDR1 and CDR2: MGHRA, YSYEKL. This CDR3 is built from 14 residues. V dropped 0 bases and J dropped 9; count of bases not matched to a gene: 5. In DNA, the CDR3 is TGCGCCAGCAGCCAAGAATCTAGCGGGAGAGGGCAGTACTTC. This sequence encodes CASSQESSGRGQYF.

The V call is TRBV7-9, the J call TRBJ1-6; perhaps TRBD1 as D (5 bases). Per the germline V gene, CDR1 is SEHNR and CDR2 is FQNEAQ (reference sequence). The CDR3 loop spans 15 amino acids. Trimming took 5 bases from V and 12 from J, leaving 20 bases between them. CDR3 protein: CASSDTGTVGGPLHF. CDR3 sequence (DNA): TGTGCCAGCAGCGATACCGGGACGGTTGGGGGACCCCTCCACTTT. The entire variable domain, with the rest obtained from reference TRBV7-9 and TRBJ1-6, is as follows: DTGVSQNPRHKITKRGQNVTFRCDPISEHNRLYWYRQTLGQGPEFLTYFQNEAQLEKSRLLSDRFSAERPKGSFSTLEIQRTEQGDSAMYLCASSDTGTVGGPLHFGNGTRLTVT.

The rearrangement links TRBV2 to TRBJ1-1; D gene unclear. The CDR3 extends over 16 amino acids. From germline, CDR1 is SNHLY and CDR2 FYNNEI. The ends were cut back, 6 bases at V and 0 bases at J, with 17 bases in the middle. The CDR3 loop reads CASSRELGPMNTEAFF. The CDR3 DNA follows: TGTGCCAGCAGCCGGGAATTAGGACCTATGAACACTGAAGCTTTCTTT.

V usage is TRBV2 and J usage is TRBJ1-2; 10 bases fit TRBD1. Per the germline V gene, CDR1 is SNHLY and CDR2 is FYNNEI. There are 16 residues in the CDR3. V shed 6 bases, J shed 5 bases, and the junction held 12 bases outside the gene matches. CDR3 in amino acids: CASRMNGDRGNYGYTF. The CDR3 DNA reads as TGTGCCAGCAGGATGAACGGGGACAGGGGAAATTATGGCTACACCTTC.

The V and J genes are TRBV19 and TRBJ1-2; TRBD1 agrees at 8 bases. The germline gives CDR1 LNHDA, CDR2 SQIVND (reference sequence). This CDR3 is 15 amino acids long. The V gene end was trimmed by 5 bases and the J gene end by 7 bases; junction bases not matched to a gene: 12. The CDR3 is CASSPMTGELSGYTF. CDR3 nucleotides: TGTGCCAGTAGTCCAATGACAGGGGAATTGAGTGGCTACACCTTC.

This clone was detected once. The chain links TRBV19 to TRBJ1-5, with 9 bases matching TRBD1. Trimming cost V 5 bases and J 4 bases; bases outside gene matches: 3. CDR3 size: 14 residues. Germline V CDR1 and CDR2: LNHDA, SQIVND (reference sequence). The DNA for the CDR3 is TGTGCCAGTAGTGGGACAGGGCCAAATCAGCCCCAGCATTTT. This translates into CASSGTGPNQPQHF.

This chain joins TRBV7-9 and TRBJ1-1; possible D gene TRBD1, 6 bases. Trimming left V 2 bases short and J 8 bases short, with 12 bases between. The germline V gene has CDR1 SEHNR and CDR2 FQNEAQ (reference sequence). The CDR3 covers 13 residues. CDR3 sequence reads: CASSLIVTGEAFF. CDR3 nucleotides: TGTGCCAGCAGCTTAATCGTAACAGGGGAAGCTTTCTTT.

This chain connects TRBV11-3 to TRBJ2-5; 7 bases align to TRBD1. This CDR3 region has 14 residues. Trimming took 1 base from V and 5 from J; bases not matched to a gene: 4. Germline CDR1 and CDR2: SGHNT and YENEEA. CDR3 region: CASSLGQGRETQYF. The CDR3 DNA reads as TGTGCCAGCAGCTTAGGACAGGGTCGGGAGACCCAGTACTTC.

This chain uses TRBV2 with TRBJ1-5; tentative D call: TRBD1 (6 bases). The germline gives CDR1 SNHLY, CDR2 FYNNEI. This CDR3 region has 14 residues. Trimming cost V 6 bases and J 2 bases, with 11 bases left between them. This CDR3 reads CASSVQGGNQPQHF. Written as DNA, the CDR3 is TGTGCCAGCAGCGTACAGGGTGGCAATCAGCCCCAGCATTTT.

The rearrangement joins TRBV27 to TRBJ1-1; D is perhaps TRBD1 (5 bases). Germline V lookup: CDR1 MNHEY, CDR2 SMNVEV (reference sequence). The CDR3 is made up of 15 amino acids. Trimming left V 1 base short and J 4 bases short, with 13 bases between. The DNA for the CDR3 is TGTGCCAGCAGTTTATACTCCAGGGTGGTCACTGAAGCTTTCTTT. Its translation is CASSLYSRVVTEAFF.

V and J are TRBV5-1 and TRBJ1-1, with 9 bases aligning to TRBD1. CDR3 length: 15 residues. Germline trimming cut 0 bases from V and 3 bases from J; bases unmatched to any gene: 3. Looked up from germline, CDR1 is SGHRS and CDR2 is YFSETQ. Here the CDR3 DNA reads TGCGCCAGCAGCTTGGGTGGACAGGGGCACACTGAAGCTTTCTTT. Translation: CASSLGGQGHTEAFF.

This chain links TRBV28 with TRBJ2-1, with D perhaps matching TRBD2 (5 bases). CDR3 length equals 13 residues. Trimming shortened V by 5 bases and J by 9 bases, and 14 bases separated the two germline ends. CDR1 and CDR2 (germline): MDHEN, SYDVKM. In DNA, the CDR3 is TGTGCCAGCAGTCCCGGGGAAGGGTTTGAGCAGTTCTTC. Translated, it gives CASSPGEGFEQFF.

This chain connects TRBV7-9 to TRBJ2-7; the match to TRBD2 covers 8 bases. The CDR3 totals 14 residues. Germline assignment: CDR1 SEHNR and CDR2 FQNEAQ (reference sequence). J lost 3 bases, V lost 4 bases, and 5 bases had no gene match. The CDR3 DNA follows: TGTGCCAGCAGCTCGGGACTAGTGAACTACGAGCAGTACTTC. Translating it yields CASSSGLVNYEQYF.

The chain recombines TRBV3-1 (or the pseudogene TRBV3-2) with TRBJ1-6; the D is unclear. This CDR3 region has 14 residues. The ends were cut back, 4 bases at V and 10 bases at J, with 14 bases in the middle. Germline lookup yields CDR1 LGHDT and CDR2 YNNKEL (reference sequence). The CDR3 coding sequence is TGTGCCAGCAGCCGCGTCTCAATGGGGTCACCCCTCCACTTT. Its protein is CASSRVSMGSPLHF.

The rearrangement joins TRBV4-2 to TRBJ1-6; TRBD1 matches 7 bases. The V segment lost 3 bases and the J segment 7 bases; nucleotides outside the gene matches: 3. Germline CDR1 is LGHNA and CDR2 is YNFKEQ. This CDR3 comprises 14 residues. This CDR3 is CASSQGQTNSPLHF. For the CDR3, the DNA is TGTGCCAGCAGCCAGGGACAGACGAATTCACCCCTCCACTTT.

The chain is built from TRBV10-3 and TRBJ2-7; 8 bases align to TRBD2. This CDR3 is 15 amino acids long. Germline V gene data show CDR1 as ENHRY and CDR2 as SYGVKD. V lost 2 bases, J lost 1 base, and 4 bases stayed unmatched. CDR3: CAISEAGTRSYEQYF. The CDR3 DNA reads TGTGCCATCAGTGAGGCCGGGACTAGGTCCTACGAGCAGTACTTC.

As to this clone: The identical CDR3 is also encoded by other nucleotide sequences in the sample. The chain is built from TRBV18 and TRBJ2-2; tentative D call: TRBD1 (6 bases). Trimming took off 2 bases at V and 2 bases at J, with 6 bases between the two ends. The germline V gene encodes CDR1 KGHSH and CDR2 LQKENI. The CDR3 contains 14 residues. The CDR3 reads CASSPGGNTGELFF. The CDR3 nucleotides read TGTGCCAGCTCACCAGGGGGCAACACCGGGGAGCTGTTTTTT.

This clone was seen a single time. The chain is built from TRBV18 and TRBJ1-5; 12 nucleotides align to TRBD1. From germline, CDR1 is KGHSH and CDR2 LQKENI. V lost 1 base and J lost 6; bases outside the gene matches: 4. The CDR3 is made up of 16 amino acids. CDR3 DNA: TGTGCCAGCTCACCACAAGGGACAGGGGGCGGTCAGCCCCAGCATTTT. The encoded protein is CASSPQGTGGGQPQHF.

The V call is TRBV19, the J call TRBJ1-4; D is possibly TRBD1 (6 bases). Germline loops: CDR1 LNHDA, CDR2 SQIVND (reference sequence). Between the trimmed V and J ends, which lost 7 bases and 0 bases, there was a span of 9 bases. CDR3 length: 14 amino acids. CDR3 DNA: TGTGCCAGTACAGGGGTTGCAACTAATGAAAAACTGTTTTTT. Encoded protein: CASTGVATNEKLFF.

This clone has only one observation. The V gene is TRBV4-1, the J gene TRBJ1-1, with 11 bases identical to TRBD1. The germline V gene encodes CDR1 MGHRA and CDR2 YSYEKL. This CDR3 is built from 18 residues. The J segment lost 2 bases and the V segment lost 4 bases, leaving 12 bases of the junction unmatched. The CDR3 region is CASSPLDRGREKNTEAFF. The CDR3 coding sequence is TGCGCCAGCAGCCCGCTGGACAGGGGGCGCGAAAAAAACACTGAAGCTTTCTTT.

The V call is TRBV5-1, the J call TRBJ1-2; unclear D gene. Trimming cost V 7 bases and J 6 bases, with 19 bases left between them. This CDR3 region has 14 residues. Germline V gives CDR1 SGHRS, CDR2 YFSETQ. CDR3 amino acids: CASDPMGLGNGYTF. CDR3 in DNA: TGCGCCAGCGACCCGATGGGTCTTGGAAATGGCTACACCTTC.

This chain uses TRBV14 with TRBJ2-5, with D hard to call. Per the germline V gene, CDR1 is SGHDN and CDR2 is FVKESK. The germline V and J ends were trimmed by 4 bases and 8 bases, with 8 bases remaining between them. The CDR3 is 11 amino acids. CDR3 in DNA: TGTGCCAGCAGCCTAGGATACACCCAGTACTTC. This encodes CASSLGYTQYF.

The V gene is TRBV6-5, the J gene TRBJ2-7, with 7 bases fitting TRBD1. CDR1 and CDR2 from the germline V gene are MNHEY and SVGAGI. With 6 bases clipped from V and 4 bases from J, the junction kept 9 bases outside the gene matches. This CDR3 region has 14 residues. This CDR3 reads CASRALGGIYEQYF. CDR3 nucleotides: TGTGCCAGCAGGGCCCTAGGGGGCATTTACGAGCAGTACTTC.

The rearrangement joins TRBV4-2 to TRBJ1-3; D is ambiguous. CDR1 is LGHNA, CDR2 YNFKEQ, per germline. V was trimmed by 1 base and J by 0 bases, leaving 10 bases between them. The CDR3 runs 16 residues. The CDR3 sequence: CASSQVAGPSGNTIYF. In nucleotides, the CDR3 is TGTGCCAGCAGCCAAGTTGCAGGCCCCTCTGGAAACACCATATATTTT.

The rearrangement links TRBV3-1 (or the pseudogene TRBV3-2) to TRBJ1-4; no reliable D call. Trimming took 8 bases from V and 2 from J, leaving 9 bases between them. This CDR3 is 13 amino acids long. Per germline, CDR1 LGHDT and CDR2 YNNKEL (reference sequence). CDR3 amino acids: CASSRMTNEKLFF. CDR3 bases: TGTGCCAGCTCTCGGATGACTAATGAAAAACTGTTTTTT.